This T cell receptor beta chain was captured in a study of T-cell reconstitution after alpha-beta-depleted transplantation in children. This clonotype was counted at least ten times. This CDR3 comprises 18 residues. The germline gives CDR1 SGHRS, CDR2 YFSETQ. J gave up 1 base and V 5 bases, and 12 bases lay outside the gene matches. A TCRbeta library incorporating unique molecular identifiers was prepared. MiXCR was run by TCRdb on the PCR reads, yielding one entry per CDR3 protein. The table lists a few hundred thousand distinct CDR3 sequences, 9% to 10% of them singletons. Specimen: PBMCs from the stem cell graft donor, collected from the stem cell graft. The genes are TRBV5-1 and TRBJ2-6; 7 bases agree with TRBD2. This TCR was sampled from a human donor who donated a stem cell graft to a child with SCID. The CDR3 nucleotides read TGCGCCAGCAGTTCTCCGGGGGGTTCGATTTCTGGGGCCAACGTCCTGACTTTC. Its translation is CASSSPGGSISGANVLTF.